This T cell receptor beta chain was recorded in a study of T cell responses to AZD1222 COVID-19 vaccine. Measured with immunoSEQ multiplex PCR; TCRdb has only the in-frame clones, and not every one. The table includes fewer than 120,000 clones, roughly 93% detected once. Germline-derived CDR1 and CDR2 are SGHVS and FNYEAQ. The V end lost 0 bases, the J end lost 0 bases, and 14 bases lay between the germline ends. This CDR3 has 17 amino acids. The sample in question was peripheral blood, obtained 28 days after the second AZD1222 dose. This clonotype originated in an adult who received the AZD1222 COVID-19 vaccine. This chain uses TRBV7-6 with TRBJ1-2; D may be TRBD1 (6 bases). CDR3 DNA: TGTGCCAGCAGCTTAGCGGGGGGGGCGACGACTAACTATGGCTACACCTTC. Encoded protein: CASSLAGGATTNYGYTF.